One and the same sample provided the 5 T cell receptor beta chains below, sequenced in a study of T-cell reconstitution after alpha-beta-depleted transplantation in children. Unique molecular identifiers were used in preparing the TCRbeta library. TCRdb re-called the PCR reads with MiXCR, one entry per CDR3 protein. The data show over 450,000 distinct CDR3 sequences, over 9.5% seen once. The sample in question was PBMCs, obtained before TCRalphabeta/CD19-depleted stem cell transplant. The source of these receptors is a child aged 2-15 years with inherited bone marrow failure, due to receive a stem cell transplant.

This clonotype has only a few counts. V usage is TRBV20-1 and J usage is TRBJ1-1, with D tentatively TRBD1 (5 bases). CDR3 length equals 13 residues. V was pared by 1 base and J by 5 bases, with 11 bases between. Germline V gene data show CDR1 as DFQATT and CDR2 as SNEGSKA (reference sequence). This CDR3 reads CSARVGGKTEAFF. CDR3 coding DNA: TGCAGTGCTAGAGTGGGGGGGAAGACTGAAGCTTTCTTT.

This clonotype was counted many times. The chain employs TRBV7-8 and TRBJ2-1, with 10 bases matching TRBD1. The length of the CDR3 is 15 residues. Germline V gene lookup returns CDR1 SGHVS and CDR2 FQNEAQ. V gave up 1 base and J gave up 5 bases; unmatched junction bases: 2. The CDR3 DNA reads as TGTGCCAGCAGCTTAGGACAGGGGGCCCACAATGAGCAGTTCTTC. Translating it yields CASSLGQGAHNEQFF.

This clonotype was counted a few times. V and J are TRBV4-3 and TRBJ2-7, with a tentative D call TRBD2 (6 bases). CDR3 length: 15 amino acids. Per the germline V gene, CDR1 is LGHNA and CDR2 is YSLEER. V lost 0 bases and J lost 3, with 12 bases in between. The CDR3 bases are TGCGCCAGCAGCCAAGAATTACCTAGCGTCTACGAGCAGTACTTC. This encodes CASSQELPSVYEQYF.

At least ten counts were recorded for this clonotype. The chain is built from TRBV20-1 and TRBJ2-3; 9 bases are shared with TRBD2. V lost 6 bases to trimming and J lost 2 bases; unmatched junction nucleotides: 12. The CDR3 covers 16 residues. CDR1 DFQATT and CDR2 SNEGSKA come from the germline V gene (reference sequence). The CDR3 DNA is TGCAGTGCCATTATAGGACTAGCGCAGTTCACAGATACGCAGTATTTT. This codes for CSAIIGLAQFTDTQYF.

This clonotype was counted ten times or more. This chain links TRBV5-6 with TRBJ2-2, with 10 bases that match TRBD2. Germline CDR1 is SGHDT and CDR2 is YYEEEE. J gave up 5 bases and V 0 bases, and 4 bases lay outside the gene matches. The CDR3 consists of 16 residues. The CDR3 sequence is CASSLEREGLTGELFF. As DNA, the CDR3 is TGTGCCAGCAGCTTGGAGCGGGAGGGCTTAACCGGGGAGCTGTTTTTT.